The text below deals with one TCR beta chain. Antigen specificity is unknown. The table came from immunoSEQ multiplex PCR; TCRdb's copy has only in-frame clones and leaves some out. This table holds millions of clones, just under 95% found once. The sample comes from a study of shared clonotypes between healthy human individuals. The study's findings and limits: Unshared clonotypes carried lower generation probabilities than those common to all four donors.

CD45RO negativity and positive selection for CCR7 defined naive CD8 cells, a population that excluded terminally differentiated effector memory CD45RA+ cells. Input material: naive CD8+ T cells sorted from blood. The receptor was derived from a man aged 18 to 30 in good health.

The CDR3 coding sequence is TGCGCCAGCAGCTTGGTGGGACTAGTCTTGGATACGCAGTATTTT. Translated: CASSLVGLVLDTQYF. The chain has TRBV5-1 and TRBJ2-3; TRBD2 aligns across 8 bases. The CDR3 totals 15 residues. CDR1 is SGHRS and CDR2 is YFSETQ in the germline V gene. V trimming: 0 bases; J trimming: 6 bases; junction bases outside the gene matches: 6.